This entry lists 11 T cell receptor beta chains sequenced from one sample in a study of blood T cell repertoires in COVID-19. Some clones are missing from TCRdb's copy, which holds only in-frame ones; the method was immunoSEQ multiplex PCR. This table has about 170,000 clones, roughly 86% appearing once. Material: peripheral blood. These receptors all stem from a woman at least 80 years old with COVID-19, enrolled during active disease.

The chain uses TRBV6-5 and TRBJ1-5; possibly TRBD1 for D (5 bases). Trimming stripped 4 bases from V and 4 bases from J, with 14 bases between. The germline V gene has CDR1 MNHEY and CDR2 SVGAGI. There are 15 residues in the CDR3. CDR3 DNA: TGTGCCAGCAGTTCCGGAGGGGCCGGGAATCAGCCCCAGCATTTT. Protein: CASSSGGAGNQPQHF.

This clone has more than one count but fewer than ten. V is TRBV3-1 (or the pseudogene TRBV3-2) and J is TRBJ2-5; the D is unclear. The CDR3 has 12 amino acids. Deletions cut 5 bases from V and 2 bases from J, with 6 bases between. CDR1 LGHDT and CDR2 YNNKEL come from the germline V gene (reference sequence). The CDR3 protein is CASSSIQETQYF. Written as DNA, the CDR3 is TGTGCCAGCAGCAGCATTCAAGAGACCCAGTACTTC.

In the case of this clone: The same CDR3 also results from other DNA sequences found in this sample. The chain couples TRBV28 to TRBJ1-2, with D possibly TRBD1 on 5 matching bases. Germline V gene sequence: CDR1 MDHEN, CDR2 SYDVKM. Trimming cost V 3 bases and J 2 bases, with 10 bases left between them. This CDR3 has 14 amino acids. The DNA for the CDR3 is TGTGCCAGCAGTTTGGGTGCAGGGAACTATGGCTACACCTTC. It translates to CASSLGAGNYGYTF.

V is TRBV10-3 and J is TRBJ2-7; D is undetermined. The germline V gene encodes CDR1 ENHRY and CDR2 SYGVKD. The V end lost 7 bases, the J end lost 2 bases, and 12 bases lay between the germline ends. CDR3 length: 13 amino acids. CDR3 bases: TGTGCCATCATCGCGGAAGGAGCCTACGAGCAGTACTTC. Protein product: CAIIAEGAYEQYF.

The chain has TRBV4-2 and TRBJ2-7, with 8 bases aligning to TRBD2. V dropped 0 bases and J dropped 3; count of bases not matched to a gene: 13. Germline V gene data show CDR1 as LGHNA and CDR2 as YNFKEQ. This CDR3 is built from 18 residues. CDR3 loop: CASSQDRGGGSSYYEQYF. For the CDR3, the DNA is TGTGCCAGCAGCCAAGACCGGGGGGGCGGGAGTTCCTACTACGAGCAGTACTTC.

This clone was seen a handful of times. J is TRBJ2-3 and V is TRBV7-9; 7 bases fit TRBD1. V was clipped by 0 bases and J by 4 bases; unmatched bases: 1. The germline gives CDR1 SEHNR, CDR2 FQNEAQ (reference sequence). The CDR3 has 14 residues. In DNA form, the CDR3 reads TGTGCCAGCAGCTTAGCGCAGGGGGCAGATACGCAGTATTTT. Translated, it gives CASSLAQGADTQYF.

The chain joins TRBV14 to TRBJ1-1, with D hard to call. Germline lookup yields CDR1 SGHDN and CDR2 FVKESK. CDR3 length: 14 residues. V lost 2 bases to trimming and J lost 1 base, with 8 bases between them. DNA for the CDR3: TGTGCCAGCAGCCAATGGGCAGGGAACACTGAAGCTTTCTTT. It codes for CASSQWAGNTEAFF.

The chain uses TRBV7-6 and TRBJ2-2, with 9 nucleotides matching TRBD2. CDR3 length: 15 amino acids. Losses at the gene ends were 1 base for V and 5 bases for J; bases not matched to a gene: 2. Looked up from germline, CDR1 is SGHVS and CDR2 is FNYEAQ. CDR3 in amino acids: CASSLVTSGTGELFF. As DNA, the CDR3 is TGTGCCAGCAGCTTAGTAACTAGCGGGACCGGGGAGCTGTTTTTT.

In DNA, the CDR3 is TGTGCCAGTAGTCCTTCCGGGACAGGGTTGGGCTATGGCTACACCTTC. This sequence encodes CASSPSGTGLGYGYTF. The chain carries TRBV19 and TRBJ1-2, with TRBD1 matching 9 bases. Germline V gene data show CDR1 as LNHDA and CDR2 as SQIVND (reference sequence). The CDR3 length is 16 residues. Trimming removed 5 bases from V and 4 bases from J; junction bases left unmatched: 11. The whole variable domain, remainder taken from reference TRBV19 and TRBJ1-2, is DGGITQSPKYLFRKEGQNVTLSCEQNLNHDAMYWYRQDPGQGLRLIYYSQIVNDFQKGDIAEGYSVSREKKESFPLTVTSAQKNPTAFYLCASSPSGTGLGYGYTFGSGTRLTVV.

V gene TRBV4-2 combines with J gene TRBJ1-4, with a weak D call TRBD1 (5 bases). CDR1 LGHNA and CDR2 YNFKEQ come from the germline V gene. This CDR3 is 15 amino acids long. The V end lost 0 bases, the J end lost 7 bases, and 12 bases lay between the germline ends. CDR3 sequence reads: CASSQDWRGREKLFF. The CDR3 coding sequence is TGTGCCAGCAGCCAAGACTGGAGGGGTCGTGAAAAACTGTTTTTT.

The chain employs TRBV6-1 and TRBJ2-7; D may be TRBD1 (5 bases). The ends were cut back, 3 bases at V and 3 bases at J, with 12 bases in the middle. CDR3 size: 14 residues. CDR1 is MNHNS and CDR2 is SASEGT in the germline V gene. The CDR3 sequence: CASSDVWGSYEQYF. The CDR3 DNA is TGTGCCAGCAGTGATGTCTGGGGCAGCTACGAGCAGTACTTC.